The T cell receptor (beta chain) under discussion was sequenced for a study of monozygotic twins with inflammatory bowel disease. The CDR3 runs 15 residues. From germline, CDR1 is DFQATT and CDR2 SNEGSKA (reference sequence). Each CDR3 protein gets one entry in TCRdb, which reprocessed the 5' RACE reads and gives no DNA. Its table records about 450,000 distinct CDR3 sequences. What was sequenced was blood. The chain joins TRBV20-1 to TRBJ2-5; the D gene TCRdb calls, TRBD2, cannot be checked with no DNA. This TCR came from a human donor with ulcerative colitis or Crohn's disease, or a healthy co-twin of an affected twin (not recorded which). This CDR3 is CSARATSGRGETQYF.